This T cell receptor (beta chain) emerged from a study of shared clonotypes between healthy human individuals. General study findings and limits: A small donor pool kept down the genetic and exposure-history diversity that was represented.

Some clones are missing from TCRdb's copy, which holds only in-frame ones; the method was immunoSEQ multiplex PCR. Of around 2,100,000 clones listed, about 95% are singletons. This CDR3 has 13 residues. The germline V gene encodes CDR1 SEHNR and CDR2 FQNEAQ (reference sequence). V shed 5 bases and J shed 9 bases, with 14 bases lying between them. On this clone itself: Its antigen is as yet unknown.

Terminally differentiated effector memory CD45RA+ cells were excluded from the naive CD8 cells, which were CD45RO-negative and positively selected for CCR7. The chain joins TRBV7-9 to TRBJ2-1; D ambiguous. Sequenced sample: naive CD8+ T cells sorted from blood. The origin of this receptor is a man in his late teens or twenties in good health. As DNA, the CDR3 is TGTGCCAGCAGCCCTCGGACGACGAGTGAGCAGTTCTTC. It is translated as CASSPRTTSEQFF.